The clone carrying this T cell receptor (beta chain) was detected a few times. The antigen remains unidentified. The record originates from a study of CD8+ T cells in alopecia areata. Looking at the study overall: A 6-month off-drug phase came after tofacitinib, which had lasted 6 to 18 months.

RNA extraction and reverse transcription yielded cDNA as sequencing template. The data were produced by immunoSEQ multiplex PCR, yet TCRdb's version contains in-frame clones alone and is incomplete. This sample yields approximately 89,000 clones, of which about 40% are seen a single time; almost 0.8% belongs to the top ten. Starting from PBMCs, sorting isolated CD4+ and CD8+ T cells. The study, taken as a whole, reports: Lesional scalp exceeded normal scalp in clonality, especially in alopecia totalis/universalis.

Germline V gene lookup returns CDR1 SQVTM and CDR2 ANQGSEA. The V and J ends lost 2 bases and 0 bases respectively, with 5 bases between them. The CDR3 sequence is 13 residues long. This TCR was recovered from a human donor with alopecia areata. The sequenced material came from CD4+ T cells sorted from blood. The genes are TRBV29-1 and TRBJ2-1; D is undetermined. CDR3 sequence (DNA): TGCAGCGTTGAAATAAGCTCCTACAATGAGCAGTTCTTC. It is translated as CSVEISSYNEQFF.